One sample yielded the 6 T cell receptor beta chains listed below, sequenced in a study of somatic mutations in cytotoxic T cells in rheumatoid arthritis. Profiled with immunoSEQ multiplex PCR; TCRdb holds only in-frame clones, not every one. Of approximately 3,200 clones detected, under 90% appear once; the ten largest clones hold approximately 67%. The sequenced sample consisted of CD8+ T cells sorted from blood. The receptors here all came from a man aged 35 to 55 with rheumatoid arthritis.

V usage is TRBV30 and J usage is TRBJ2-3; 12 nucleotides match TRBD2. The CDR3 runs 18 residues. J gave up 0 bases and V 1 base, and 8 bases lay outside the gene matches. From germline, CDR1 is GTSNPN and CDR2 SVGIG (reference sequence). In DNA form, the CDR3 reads TGTGCCTGGAGTGGATCTAGCGGGAGGGCCCCTAGCACAGATACGCAGTATTTT. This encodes CAWSGSSGRAPSTDTQYF.

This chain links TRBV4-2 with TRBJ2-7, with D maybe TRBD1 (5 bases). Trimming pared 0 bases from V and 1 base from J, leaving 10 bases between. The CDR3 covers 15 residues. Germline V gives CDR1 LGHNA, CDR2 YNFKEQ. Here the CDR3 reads CASSQENAGSYEQYF. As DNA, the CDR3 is TGTGCCAGCAGCCAAGAAAATGCAGGGTCCTACGAGCAGTACTTC.

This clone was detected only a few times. The CDR3 bases are TGTGCCAGCAGCCAAGAGTTAGAGCTAGCTGGCGAGCAGTTCTTC. Amino acid sequence: CASSQELELAGEQFF. The genes are TRBV4-2 and TRBJ2-1, with a weak D call TRBD2 (5 bases). The CDR3 covers 15 residues. Trimming pared 0 bases from V and 10 bases from J, leaving 16 bases between. In germline, CDR1 is LGHNA, CDR2 YNFKEQ.

The CDR3 bases are TGTGCCACCAGCAGGGAGGGGTATTCCTATGGCTACACCTTC. It translates to CATSREGYSYGYTF. This chain connects TRBV15 to TRBJ1-2; tentatively, D is TRBD1 (5 bases). This CDR3 is built from 14 residues. V was cut by 3 bases and J by 4 bases, with 12 bases left in between. Germline CDR1 and CDR2: LNHNV and YYDKDF (reference sequence).

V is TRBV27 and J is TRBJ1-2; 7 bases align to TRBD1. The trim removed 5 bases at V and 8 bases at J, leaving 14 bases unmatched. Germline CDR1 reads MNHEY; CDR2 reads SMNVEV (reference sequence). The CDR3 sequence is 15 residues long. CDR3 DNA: TGTGCCAGCAGTCTGTCCGGGACAGCCATTCGCGGCTACACCTTC. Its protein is CASSLSGTAIRGYTF.

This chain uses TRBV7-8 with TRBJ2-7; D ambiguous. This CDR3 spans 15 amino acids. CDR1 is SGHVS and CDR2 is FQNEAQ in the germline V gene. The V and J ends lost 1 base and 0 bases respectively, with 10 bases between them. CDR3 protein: CASSLEPPSSYEQYF. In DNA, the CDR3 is TGTGCCAGCAGCTTAGAGCCTCCTAGCTCCTACGAGCAGTACTTC.